The 11 T cell receptor beta chains reported below all come from one sample, sequenced in a study of blood T cell repertoires in COVID-19 (dated by TCRdb to about 2020). Receptors were amplified or captured by the immunoSEQ multiplex PCR assay. TCRdb mirrors the immuneACCESS table, restricted to in-frame sequences. Some clones are absent from its copies; in checked studies, under half trace to an unresolved V gene, and the reason for the others is unknown. In all, the sample holds under 300,000 clones, and roughly 87% of those were seen once. Of the sample, 3.5% to 5% falls within the top ten clones. Sequencing was carried out using peripheral blood. Receptors were obtained from a woman between 40 and 55 years old who had recovered from COVID-19.

This chain links TRBV4-3 with TRBJ2-2; TRBD2 matches at 13 bases. This CDR3 is 18 amino acids long. Trimming cost V 0 bases and J 8 bases; bases outside gene matches: 9. Germline CDR1 is LGHNA and CDR2 is YSLEER. The CDR3 DNA sequence: TGCGCCAGCAGCCAAGACCGAAGGACTAGCGGGAGTTCGGGGGAGCTGTTTTTT. Its protein product is CASSQDRRTSGSSGELFF.

The genes are TRBV27 and TRBJ1-4, with a weak D call TRBD1 (5 bases). Germline loops: CDR1 MNHEY, CDR2 SMNVEV (reference sequence). V was trimmed by 5 bases and J by 7 bases, leaving 5 bases between them. The CDR3 spans 11 residues. The CDR3 here is CASSRGEKLFF. The CDR3 region has the DNA TGTGCCAGCAGTAGGGGTGAAAAACTGTTTTTT.

J is TRBJ2-5 and V is TRBV11-3, with TRBD1 matching 10 bases. Germline CDR1 and CDR2: SGHNT and YENEEA. The CDR3 consists of 15 residues. Trimming removed 5 bases from V and 5 bases from J; junction bases left unmatched: 8. CDR3 DNA sequence: TGTGCCAGCAGCAACCGACAGGGGGCTGGGGAGACCCAGTACTTC. It encodes CASSNRQGAGETQYF.

The chain uses TRBV18 and TRBJ2-2, with 12 positions matching TRBD2. J was trimmed by 6 bases and V by 2 bases; bases with no gene match: 7. This CDR3 spans 17 amino acids. Looked up from germline, CDR1 is KGHSH and CDR2 is LQKENI. The CDR3 sequence is CASSPRTSGKWPGELFF. The DNA for the CDR3 is TGTGCCAGCTCACCAAGGACTAGCGGGAAGTGGCCCGGGGAGCTGTTTTTT.

The chain carries TRBV27 and TRBJ2-7, with 7 positions matching TRBD2. Germline CDR1 MNHEY, CDR2 SMNVEV (reference sequence). The CDR3 loop spans 15 amino acids. V lost 6 bases and J lost 1; bases outside the gene matches: 9. CDR3 protein: CASRRPGGGSYEQYF. As DNA, the CDR3 is TGTGCCAGCAGACGGCCGGGCGGGGGATCCTACGAGCAGTACTTC.

The chain links TRBV19 to TRBJ2-3; TRBD1 matches at 10 bases. Germline assignment: CDR1 LNHDA and CDR2 SQIVND (reference sequence). Trimming at V came to 6 bases and at J to 3 bases, leaving 3 bases not matched to a gene. This CDR3 region has 14 residues. The CDR3 sequence: CASRRDRGTDTQYF. In nucleotides, the CDR3 is TGTGCCAGTAGACGGGACAGGGGTACAGATACGCAGTATTTT.

The gene calls are TRBV6-6 and TRBJ2-4; TRBD2 aligns across 9 bases. The germline V gene encodes CDR1 MNHNY and CDR2 SVGAGI (reference sequence). V trimming: 3 bases; J trimming: 5 bases; junction bases outside the gene matches: 5. This CDR3 spans 15 amino acids. CDR3 amino acids: CASSYWERGENIQYF. CDR3 nucleotides: TGTGCCAGCAGTTATTGGGAGCGGGGGGAAAACATTCAGTACTTC.

The chain is built from TRBV19 and TRBJ1-6; possibly TRBD1 for D (6 bases). Germline V gene lookup returns CDR1 LNHDA and CDR2 SQIVND (reference sequence). Trimming took off 3 bases at V and 5 bases at J, with 14 bases between the two ends. This CDR3 is 16 amino acids long. The CDR3 is CASSIIVRTDNSPLHF. The DNA for the CDR3 is TGTGCCAGTAGTATCATCGTAAGGACAGATAATTCACCCCTCCACTTT. Together with reference TRBV19 and TRBJ1-6, the CDR3 gives the full variable domain: DGGITQSPKYLFRKEGQNVTLSCEQNLNHDAMYWYRQDPGQGLRLIYYSQIVNDFQKGDIAEGYSVSREKKESFPLTVTSAQKNPTAFYLCASSIIVRTDNSPLHFGNGTRLTVT.

The chain links TRBV6-5 to TRBJ1-2, with D perhaps matching TRBD1 (5 bases). The CDR3 totals 13 residues. V gave up 7 bases and J gave up 5 bases, with 14 bases separating them. Looked up from germline, CDR1 is MNHEY and CDR2 is SVGAGI. The CDR3 protein is CASTVGQRYGYTF. Here the CDR3 DNA reads TGTGCCAGCACAGTGGGGCAGAGGTATGGCTACACCTTC.

The gene calls are TRBV14 and TRBJ2-5; D remains ambiguous. Germline assignment: CDR1 SGHDN and CDR2 FVKESK. The CDR3 consists of 14 residues. Trimming pared 4 bases from V and 2 bases from J, leaving 11 bases between. In DNA form, the CDR3 reads TGTGCCAGCAGCCCTTTCCGCGGACAAGAGACCCAGTACTTC. Its protein is CASSPFRGQETQYF.

The V and J genes are TRBV5-1 and TRBJ1-2; D ambiguous. The V gene's germline CDR1 is SGHRS and CDR2 YFSETQ. The CDR3 runs 13 residues. Trimming stripped 4 bases from V and 4 bases from J, with 11 bases between. CDR3 sequence: CASSLGGFYGYTF. CDR3 nucleotides: TGCGCCAGCAGCCTGGGCGGGTTCTATGGCTACACCTTC.